This T cell receptor beta chain was retrieved from a study of graft-versus-host responses after intestinal transplantation (dated by TCRdb to the early 2020s). For the study in its entirety: The transplants that recipients received were multivisceral, liver-intestinal, or isolated intestinal. Graft-versus-host and host-versus-graft alloreactive T cell clones were tracked in the graft, circulation and bone marrow after intestinal transplantation using bulk TCR-beta CDR3 sequencing. Of the approximately 25 intestinal transplant recipients enrolled in the cohort, one of whom was a retransplant, a few patients without pretransplant specimens were excluded. Donor T cell macrochimerism was defined as a peak of at least 4% donor T cells among recipient peripheral blood mononuclear cells. Instead of going to the commercial service, samples from a few later patients were sequenced in-house on an Illumina MiSeq and processed with MiXCR. Alloreactive clones were identified by sequencing pre-transplant mixed lymphocyte reaction products and comparing these products with unstimulated pre-transplant donor and recipient T cells. Every recipient was given anti-thymocyte globulin induction, followed by around three years of maintenance tacrolimus and steroids.

About this clone itself: It lacks a known antigen. No quality values exist for individual bases; no much larger clone is one base distant.

Library creation used the immunoSEQ multiplex PCR assay. Adaptive Biotechnologies carried out high-throughput TCR-beta CDR3 sequencing of genomic DNA for most patients. The original methods were these. TCR sequencing data for over 15 patients were retrieved from Adaptive's ImmunoSEQ software; a few other patients were processed with MiXCR and VDJtools. CDR3 nucleotide sequences shared by donor and recipient were removed because the origin of these sequences could not be assigned. Alloreactive clones required at least 2-fold expansion over unstimulated cells and minimum CFSE-low frequency of 0.002% (template counts) or 0.001% (read counts). A clone was considered mappable if detected in the sequenced pre-transplant spleen, lymph node, or MLR CFSE-low populations of the donor or recipient. The cumulative frequency of alloreactive clones was calculated as a percentage of all sequences, weighted by copy number. The source is immuneACCESS, and TCRdb retained only in-frame sequences with V and J called. Part of the clones is not carried over; for the studies checked, unresolved V genes explain less than half of this, and the remainder is unexplained. The V and J calls and clone size were taken over from that table, and D and trimming were inferred from the DNA. This sample is represented by roughly 23,000 clones; around 80% of them were singletons. Under 4% of the sample is held by the ten biggest clonotypes.

The germline V and J ends show losses of 3 bases and 3 bases respectively, and no gene match explains 7 bases of the junction. Per the germline V gene, SGHRS is the CDR1 and YFSETQ is the CDR2. Including cysteine and phenylalanine, the CDR3 has 17 amino acids. Just the 51-base CDR3 DNA is kept, in frame starting at base 1. To isolate intraepithelial and lamina propria lymphocytes from graft specimens, dithiothreitol, EDTA incubations and collagenase D digestion were used. Bulk TCR-beta sequencing was performed on serial intestinal graft biopsy specimens collected as late as 600 days after transplant. Summary of the overall study and its limitations: Early after transplant, declines in HvG clones were associated with peak levels of circulating GvH clones. In patients with donor T cell macrochimerism, the allografts had high GvH to HvG T cell clonal ratios. The conclusions were limited by the relatively low number and heterogeneity of the intestinal transplant patients. GvH clones were detected in recipient bone marrow, and some of these GvH clones were observed earlier in ileal mucosa or blood, consistent with an intestinal mucosal origin.

The V and J genes are TRBV5-1 and TRBJ2-2; the central 11 bases match TRBD2. Sequences were derived from ileum tissue, sampled 12 days after intestinal transplant. The TCR sequence derives from a human patient who received an intestinal transplant, so some T cells may come from the graft donor. The CDR3 region has the sequence CASSSGLAGGYTGELFF. At the DNA level, the sequence is TGCGCCAGCAGCTCAGGACTAGCGGGTGGTTACACCGGGGAGCTGTTTTTT.